This T cell receptor (beta chain) was obtained from a study of radiation and T cells in renal cell carcinoma. Time point meaning: blood 4 weeks post-SBRT, at nephrectomy. The treatment denotes: 15 Gy SBRT to primary tumor, nephrectomy 4 weeks later. Clear cell pathology was present in this patient's renal cell carcinoma. Overall study results and limits: In blood, top tumor clones expanded by 2 weeks, shrinking by 4.

This table comes from immunoSEQ multiplex PCR, and its TCRdb copy is limited to in-frame clones, with some not included. The table shows 140,000 to 150,000 clones, with roughly 90% occurring only once. Concerning this clone: The antigen is undetermined.

This clonotype was sampled from a woman in her forties or fifties with renal cell carcinoma. The input for sequencing was blood, taken from a patient whose treatment included radiotherapy and nephrectomy.

The CDR3 protein is CASSLGLAGGNEQFF. CDR3 nucleotides: TGCGCCAGCAGCTTGGGATTAGCGGGAGGTAATGAGCAGTTCTTC. The chain uses TRBV5-1 and TRBJ2-1; 10 nucleotides line up with TRBD2. J lost 7 bases, V lost 0 bases, and 4 bases had no gene match. The CDR3 loop spans 15 amino acids. CDR1 and CDR2 from the germline V gene are SGHRS and YFSETQ.